This record covers a single T cell receptor beta chain. This sample is part of a study of blood T cell repertoires in COVID-19. Overall study context: COVID-19 samples collected from the United States, Italy and Spain covered acute and convalescent phases.

The method was immunoSEQ multiplex PCR; TCRdb's version includes in-frame clones alone and lacks a portion of them. Of 6,000 to 7,500 clones detected, about 79% appear once; the ten largest clones hold around 12%. Germline V lookup: CDR1 SNHLY, CDR2 FYNNEI. CDR3 length equals 14 residues. Trimming left V 7 bases short and J 3 bases short, with 14 bases between. This sequence joins TRBV2 and TRBJ2-3; a possible D gene is TRBD1 (5 bases). The sequence came from a human donor with active COVID-19. The donor label of this sample is uncertain. Sequenced material: peripheral blood. The CDR3 DNA follows: TGTGCCAGCACGGTAGGACAAGTTACAGATACGCAGTATTTT. It translates to CASTVGQVTDTQYF.